These 21 T cell receptor beta chains came from one sample sequenced in a study of long-term antiretroviral therapy in people with HIV. This was the immunoSEQ v3.0 assay at survey level. Assay used: immunoSEQ multiplex PCR; TCRdb lists only in-frame clones, some missing. This sample has about 41,000 clones; approximately 94% occur once, and the top ten carry under 2.5%. Here the sequenced sample was unsorted PBMCs, taken just over 9 years after starting antiretroviral therapy. These receptors were taken from a man between 25 and 39 years old with HIV.

The V and J genes are TRBV6-5 and TRBJ2-3; D gene uncertain. Germline CDR1 is MNHEY and CDR2 is SVGAGI. The germline V and J ends were trimmed by 7 bases and 2 bases, with 10 bases remaining between them. This CDR3 is built from 13 residues. The CDR3 DNA reads TGTGCCAGCACCCTCCCCGACACAGATACGCAGTATTTT. Residues: CASTLPDTDTQYF.

The gene calls are TRBV11-2 and TRBJ2-7; perhaps TRBD1 as D (5 bases). Trimming shortened V by 8 bases and J by 5 bases, and 16 bases separated the two germline ends. In germline, CDR1 is SGHAT, CDR2 FQNNGV. CDR3 length: 13 amino acids. Written as DNA, the CDR3 is TGTGCCAGCGCCTACCCAGGGAACAACGAGCAGTACTTC. It translates to CASAYPGNNEQYF. The entire variable domain, with the rest obtained from reference TRBV11-2 and TRBJ2-7, is as follows: EAGVAQSPRYKIIEKRQSVAFWCNPISGHATLYWYQQILGQGPKLLIQFQNNGVVDDSQLPKDRFSAERLKGVDSTLKIQPAKLEDSAVYLCASAYPGNNEQYFGPGTRLTVT.

The CDR3 DNA follows: TGTGCCAGCAGCTTACAACAGGGTTTCGTCTATGGCTACACCTTC. Translation: CASSLQQGFVYGYTF. The chain uses TRBV7-8 and TRBJ1-2; D is perhaps TRBD1 (6 bases). Germline values: CDR1 SGHVS, CDR2 FQNEAQ. CDR3 length equals 15 residues. Trimming removed 2 bases at V and 4 bases at J, with 14 bases between.

V usage is TRBV18 and J usage is TRBJ2-7; TRBD1 is a possible D gene (6 bases). Trimming pared 6 bases from V and 0 bases from J, leaving 9 bases between. This CDR3 is built from 13 residues. In germline, CDR1 is KGHSH, CDR2 LQKENI. CDR3 residues: CASSAQGSYEQYV. CDR3 coding DNA: TGTGCCAGCTCGGCACAGGGCTCCTACGAGCAGTACGTC.

This clone came up once. The chain carries TRBV5-5 and TRBJ2-4; a weak D match, TRBD2 (7 bases). The CDR3 has 14 residues. With 0 bases removed from V and 9 bases from J, the gap between germline ends came to 13 bases. The germline CDR1 and CDR2 sequences are SGHKS and YYEKEE (reference sequence). CDR3 region: CASSLEGGGTIQYF. CDR3 nucleotide sequence: TGTGCCAGCAGCTTGGAAGGGGGGGGAACCATTCAGTACTTC.

The chain combines TRBV4-1 with TRBJ2-1, with 12 bases aligning to TRBD2. CDR3 length: 18 residues. J gave up 4 bases and V 3 bases, and 10 bases lay outside the gene matches. Germline assignment: CDR1 MGHRA and CDR2 YSYEKL. The CDR3 reads CASSQRGTSGGQYNEQFF. Written as DNA, the CDR3 is TGCGCCAGCAGCCAGAGAGGAACTAGCGGGGGGCAGTACAATGAGCAGTTCTTC.

The gene calls are TRBV10-1 and TRBJ2-5; TRBD2 might be the D (6 bases). The CDR3 totals 13 residues. Deletions cut 0 bases from V and 7 bases from J, with 9 bases between. Germline V lookup: CDR1 WNHNN, CDR2 SYGVQD (reference sequence). The CDR3 loop is CASSESGTGTQYF. CDR3 sequence (DNA): TGCGCCAGCAGTGAGTCGGGGACTGGGACCCAGTACTTC.

V usage is TRBV19 and J usage is TRBJ1-5; D uncertain. The germline CDR1 and CDR2 sequences are LNHDA and SQIVND (reference sequence). This CDR3 contains 12 residues. Trimming stripped 4 bases from V and 9 bases from J, with 10 bases between. The CDR3 here is CASSTYHGPQHF. The CDR3 bases are TGTGCCAGTAGTACCTATCACGGGCCCCAGCATTTT.

This chain joins TRBV6-1 and TRBJ1-4; the D gene is possibly TRBD1 (5 bases). Trimming removed 11 bases at V and 5 bases at J, with 15 bases between. The CDR3 is 13 amino acids. Looked up from germline, CDR1 is MNHNS and CDR2 is SASEGT. This CDR3 is CAYAEGHNEKLFF. CDR3 sequence (DNA): TGTGCCTACGCAGAGGGGCACAATGAAAAACTGTTTTTT.

The rearrangement joins TRBV5-4 to TRBJ1-2; D remains ambiguous. The germline V and J ends were trimmed by 6 bases and 4 bases, with 7 bases remaining between them. Germline V gives CDR1 SGHNT, CDR2 YYREEE (reference sequence). The CDR3 spans 11 residues. The CDR3 bases are TGTGCCAGCATGGGAACCTATGGCTACACCTTC. Translation gives CASMGTYGYTF.

CDR3 amino acids: CASSTRQGGNPGEQYF. CDR3 DNA sequence: TGTGCCAGTAGTACCCGACAGGGAGGAAATCCAGGCGAGCAGTACTTC. This chain uses TRBV19 with TRBJ2-7, with D possibly matching TRBD1 (7 bases). CDR3 size: 16 residues. The V end lost 4 bases, the J end lost 6 bases, and 22 bases lay between the germline ends. CDR1 and CDR2 from the germline V gene are LNHDA and SQIVND (reference sequence).

The CDR3 loop is CAIGAGQGVSGNTIYF. CDR3 bases: TGTGCCATCGGGGCGGGACAGGGGGTATCTGGAAACACCATATATTTT. The rearrangement joins TRBV10-3 to TRBJ1-3; 11 bases are shared with TRBD1. Germline assignment: CDR1 ENHRY and CDR2 SYGVKD. V shed 8 bases and J 1 base; nucleotides not matched to a gene: 7. This CDR3 is 16 amino acids long.

V usage is TRBV6-1 and J usage is TRBJ1-1; no firm D call. Trimming removed 2 bases from V and 3 bases from J, with 10 bases in between. Germline loops: CDR1 MNHNS, CDR2 SASEGT. The CDR3 consists of 14 residues. CDR3 DNA: TGTGCCAGCAGTGAAATGAGTTGGGACACTGAAGCTTTCTTT. Protein: CASSEMSWDTEAFF.

The rearrangement uses TRBV11-2 and TRBJ2-7, with TRBD1 as a possible D gene (5 bases). Deletions cut 5 bases from V and 6 bases from J, with 20 bases between. The CDR3 has 15 residues. Germline V lookup: CDR1 SGHAT, CDR2 FQNNGV. The CDR3 region has the DNA TGTGCCAGCAGCGACCTTCACAGGCGACCTTCCGAGCAGTACGTC. The encoded protein is CASSDLHRRPSEQYV.

The chain recombines TRBV2 with TRBJ1-5; D possibly corresponds to TRBD1 (6 bases). With 6 bases removed from V and 2 bases from J, the gap between germline ends came to 11 bases. The CDR3 is made up of 14 amino acids. The germline CDR1 and CDR2 sequences are SNHLY and FYNNEI. CDR3 nucleotide sequence: TGTGCCAGCAGCACTTACAGGGGCAATCAGCCCCAGCATTTT. This translates into CASSTYRGNQPQHF.

J is TRBJ2-5 and V is TRBV6-1, with unresolved D. The CDR3 loop spans 13 amino acids. Germline V gives CDR1 MNHNS, CDR2 SASEGT. The ends were cut back, 5 bases at V and 1 base at J, with 8 bases in the middle. Here the CDR3 reads CASSKTLQETQYF. CDR3 DNA: TGTGCCAGCAGTAAAACCCTCCAAGAGACCCAGTACTTC.

This clone occurred once. The chain employs TRBV7-6 and TRBJ1-4; D is perhaps TRBD1 (6 bases). This CDR3 region has 14 residues. V shed 1 base and J shed 5 bases, with 8 bases lying between them. In germline, CDR1 is SGHVS, CDR2 FNYEAQ. The CDR3 spells CASSLGTANEKLFF. The DNA of the CDR3 is TGTGCCAGCAGCTTAGGGACAGCAAATGAAAAACTGTTTTTT.

The CDR3 sequence: CASSYSDDGSTEAFF. For the CDR3, the DNA is TGTGCCAGCAGTTACTCGGACGACGGGTCCACTGAAGCTTTCTTT. The chain carries TRBV6-5 and TRBJ1-1; D unclear. Trimming took 0 bases from V and 4 from J, leaving 12 bases between them. The germline V gene has CDR1 MNHEY and CDR2 SVGAGI. The CDR3 extends over 15 amino acids.

This clone was picked up one time. V gene TRBV6-5 combines with J gene TRBJ2-5; D unresolved. The germline V and J ends were trimmed by 0 bases and 0 bases, with 8 bases remaining between them. In germline, CDR1 is MNHEY, CDR2 SVGAGI. This CDR3 spans 15 amino acids. CDR3 in amino acids: CASSYSIENQETQYF. The DNA for the CDR3 is TGTGCCAGCAGTTACTCGATAGAGAACCAAGAGACCCAGTACTTC.

The chain has TRBV19 and TRBJ2-2, with D unresolved. From germline, CDR1 is LNHDA and CDR2 SQIVND (reference sequence). The ends were cut back, 3 bases at V and 1 base at J, with 6 bases in the middle. CDR3 size: 14 residues. DNA for the CDR3: TGTGCCAGTAGTATGGCTGTGAACACCGGGGAGCTGTTTTTT. Translated: CASSMAVNTGELFF.

The gene calls are TRBV20-1 and TRBJ2-1; D not certain. The CDR3 loop spans 11 amino acids. Germline V gives CDR1 DFQATT, CDR2 SNEGSKA (reference sequence). Trimming pared 7 bases from V and 1 base from J, leaving 5 bases between. CDR3 sequence reads: CSVGSYNEQFF. As DNA, the CDR3 is TGCAGTGTTGGGTCCTACAATGAGCAGTTCTTC.